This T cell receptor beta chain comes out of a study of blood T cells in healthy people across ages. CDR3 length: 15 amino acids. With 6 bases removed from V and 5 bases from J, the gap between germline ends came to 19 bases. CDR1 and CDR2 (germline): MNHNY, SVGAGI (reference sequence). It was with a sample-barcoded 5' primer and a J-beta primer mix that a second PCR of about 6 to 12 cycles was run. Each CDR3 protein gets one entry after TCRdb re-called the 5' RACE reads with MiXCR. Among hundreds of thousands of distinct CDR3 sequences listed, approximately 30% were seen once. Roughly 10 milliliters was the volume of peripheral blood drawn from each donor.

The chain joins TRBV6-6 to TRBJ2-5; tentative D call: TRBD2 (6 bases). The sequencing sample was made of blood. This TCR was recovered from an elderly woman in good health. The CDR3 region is CASRIGPLGGETQYF. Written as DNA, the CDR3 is TGTGCCAGCAGGATAGGCCCTCTAGGAGGGGAGACCCAGTACTTC.